This T cell receptor beta chain is from a study of T cells in Graves' hyperthyroidism and ophthalmopathy. General study findings and limits: The authors' 13 V-J model separated ophthalmopathy from stable hyperthyroidism.

The length of the CDR3 is 16 residues. There are many counts of this clonotype. The antigen is undetermined. Regions amplified from RNA transcripts were the TCR beta CDR3 regions. HTBI primers were used for first-round RT-PCR of the TCR CDR3. TCRdb reprocessed the multiplex PCR reads via MiXCR and lists one record per CDR3 protein. The data hold about 640,000 distinct CDR3 sequences, with less than 25% observed a single time. The V and J genes are TRBV3-2 and TRBJ2-1; the table calls TRBD1, which could not be checked here. TRBV3-2 is a listed pseudogene. Sequenced material: blood. The receptor was isolated from a man aged 25 to 40 with Graves' ophthalmopathy. CDR3 coding DNA: TGTGCCAGCAGCCCCATTCAAAGGCTAGTAGGGGGTGAGCAGTTCTTC. Translated, it gives CASSPIQRLVGGEQFF.